This T cell receptor beta chain comes out of a study of radiotherapy plus CTLA-4 blockade in lung cancer. Across the whole study: Objective responses arose in approximately 19% of patients, and approximately 30% experienced disease control.

The study, taken as a whole, reports: It was early blood T cell clone dynamics, with interferon-beta, that reportedly best predicted response. The study found tumor-derived TCR clones expanded in blood after radiotherapy plus ipilimumab.

As to this clone: Its antigen is as yet unknown.

The repertoire was sequenced with immunoSEQ multiplex PCR; TCRdb's copy has only in-frame clones and lacks some. The sample holds tens of thousands of clones, about 80% seen once. Chemo-refractory metastatic non-small-cell lung cancer patients received focal radiation with ipilimumab CTLA-4 blockade. Germline CDR1 SGHAT, CDR2 FQDESV (reference sequence). This CDR3 spans 15 amino acids. Between the trimmed V and J ends, which lost 2 bases and 6 bases, there was a span of 16 bases. Sample: peripheral blood, taken from a patient treated with radiotherapy plus ipilimumab. The source is a human donor with non-small cell lung cancer that progressed on radiotherapy plus ipilimumab. The chain carries TRBV11-1 and TRBJ1-2; perhaps TRBD1 as D (5 bases). DNA of the CDR3: TGTGCCAGCAGCTTAAGACCGGGACCCAGCGATGGCTACACCTTC. Translation gives CASSLRPGPSDGYTF.